This TCR beta chain was sequenced during a study of shared clonotypes between healthy human individuals. This table comes from immunoSEQ multiplex PCR, and its TCRdb copy is limited to in-frame clones, with some not included. The sample has 2 million to 3 million clones, 80% to 95% seen once. CDR1 is MRHNA, CDR2 SNTAGT, per germline. The length of the CDR3 is 14 residues. Trimming removed 2 bases at V and 6 bases at J, with 12 bases between. Material: naive CD4+ T cells from PBMCs. The subset here: CD45RA+ positively selected. The chain joins TRBV6-4 to TRBJ2-3, with D perhaps matching TRBD1 (5 bases). This clonotype was obtained from a man aged 18 to 35 in good health. Some clones in this sample may be carry-over from other donors' samples. The CDR3 DNA sequence: TGTGCCAGCAGTGACCTTGGGGCTGGCGATACGCAGTATTTT. This sequence encodes CASSDLGAGDTQYF.